These T cell receptor beta chains were read from a single sample in a study of OX40 agonist ivuxolimab in advanced cancers. Profiled with immunoSEQ multiplex PCR; TCRdb holds only in-frame clones, not every one. The profile shows more than 70,000 clones, approximately 88% of them singletons. Sequencing used CD4+ or CD8+ T cells sorted from blood, obtained in a trial of the OX40 agonist ivuxolimab. These receptors were collected from an adult with an advanced solid tumor such as melanoma, head and neck, liver or kidney cancer. CDR3s include the opening cysteine and the closing phenylalanine or tryptophan. The D gene is left open where the match is weak. Clone size is shown for a subset of rows, as once, few, many or a class of expanded clone.

size,J,V,D,CDR3,DNA
-,TRBJ2-6,TRBV28,-,CASTGDGASGANVLTF,TGTGCCAGCACAGGGGACGGAGCCTCTGGGGCCAACGTCCTGACTTTC
few,TRBJ1-3,TRBV9,-,CASTNSRRSSSGNTIYF,TGTGCCAGTACCAACTCCCGGCGGTCAAGCTCTGGAAACACCATATATTTT
-,TRBJ2-1,TRBV9,TRBD2,CASSVDGGGAWDEQFF,TGTGCCAGCAGCGTAGATGGCGGGGGGGCTTGGGATGAGCAGTTCTTC
-,TRBJ1-2,TRBV28,TRBD1,CASSTQTGLGYTF,TGTGCCAGCAGTACGCAGACAGGGCTAGGCTACACCTTC
-,TRBJ1-1,TRBV7-3,-,CASSSDGNTEAFF,TGTGCCAGCAGCTCGGACGGTAACACTGAAGCTTTCTTT
-,TRBJ1-6,TRBV7-2,TRBD1,CASSFQQGANSPLHF,TGTGCCAGCAGCTTCCAACAGGGGGCGAATTCACCCCTCCACTTT
-,TRBJ2-5,TRBV5-4,-,CASSPGDTQETQYF,TGTGCCAGCAGCCCCGGGGACACCCAAGAGACCCAGTACTTC
-,TRBJ2-1,TRBV7-9,-,CASSLAVPRQGFF,TGTGCCAGCAGCTTAGCGGTGCCTAGGCAGGGGTTCTTC
-,TRBJ1-2,TRBV10-3,TRBD1,CAIRMTGSSPGYTF,TGTGCCATCAGGATGACAGGGTCGAGTCCTGGCTACACCTTC
-,TRBJ1-2,TRBV5-1,-,CASSLEGIYGYTF,TGCGCCAGCAGCTTAGAGGGAATCTATGGCTACACCTTC
-,TRBJ1-1,TRBV5-1,-,CASTQNGNTEAFF,TGCGCCAGCACCCAGAACGGGAACACTGAAGCTTTCTTT
once,TRBJ2-3,TRBV5-1,-,CASSLEADTQYF,TGCGCCAGCAGCTTGGAGGCCGATACGCAGTATTTT
-,TRBJ2-3,TRBV6-1,TRBD2,CASTSGSMNTDTQYF,TGTGCCAGTACTAGCGGGAGTATGAACACAGATACGCAGTATTTT
-,TRBJ2-7,TRBV7-2,TRBD2,CASSPSGGRYEQYF,TGTGCCAGCAGCCCCAGCGGGGGGCGCTACGAGCAGTACTTC
-,TRBJ1-3,TRBV7-9,TRBD1,CASSSDRAGNTIYF,TGTGCCAGCAGCTCCGACAGGGCTGGAAACACCATATATTTT
-,TRBJ2-1,TRBV4-1,TRBD2,CASSQALAGGRVSSYNEQFF,TGCGCCAGCAGCCAAGCGCTAGCGGGAGGCCGCGTTAGCTCCTACAATGAGCAGTTCTTC
-,TRBJ2-1,TRBV9,TRBD2,CASSVEPAGLYNEQFF,TGTGCCAGCAGCGTAGAGCCAGCGGGGCTGTACAATGAGCAGTTCTTC
-,TRBJ2-3,TRBV28,-,CASSSPPGAAYTDTQYF,TGTGCCAGCAGTTCCCCCCCGGGAGCGGCATACACAGATACGCAGTATTTT
-,TRBJ2-5,TRBV9,TRBD1,CASSVGTGARGETQYF,TGTGCCAGCAGCGTCGGGACAGGGGCGCGGGGAGAGACCCAGTACTTC
-,TRBJ1-2,TRBV28,-,CASSTSGGGYTF,TGTGCCAGCAGTACTTCAGGCGGCGGCTACACCTTC
-,TRBJ2-5,TRBV5-4,TRBD1,CASSLGGAGAQVAQYF,TGTGCCAGCAGCCTAGGGGGCGCAGGGGCCCAGGTGGCCCAGTACTTC
-,TRBJ2-3,TRBV28,TRBD2,CASSFVRTSSTDTQYF,TGTGCCAGCAGTTTTGTTCGGACTAGCAGCACAGATACGCAGTATTTT
-,TRBJ2-2,TRBV7-3,TRBD1,CASSLLPRGTGGSGELFF,TGTGCCAGCAGCTTACTACCGAGAGGGACAGGGGGCTCCGGGGAGCTGTTTTTT
once,TRBJ2-7,TRBV5-8,TRBD2,CASSPGGAYEQYF,TGTGCCAGCAGCCCCGGGGGGGCCTACGAGCAGTACTTC
-,TRBJ2-2,TRBV6-6,-,CASTSSGLNTGELFF,TGTGCCAGCACTTCGTCCGGTTTAAACACCGGGGAGCTGTTTTTT
-,TRBJ2-2,TRBV5-1,TRBD2,CASSGLAPAGELFF,TGCGCCAGCTCAGGACTAGCGCCCGCCGGGGAGCTGTTTTTT
-,TRBJ1-5,TRBV19,-,CASSIPDRINQPQHF,TGTGCCAGTAGTATCCCCGACAGGATCAATCAGCCCCAGCATTTT
-,TRBJ1-5,TRBV29-1,TRBD1,CSVSSGGNQPQHF,TGCAGCGTTAGTTCAGGGGGGAATCAGCCCCAGCATTTT
-,TRBJ1-1,TRBV25-1,-,CASSEYVLRIPRWTEAFF,TGTGCCAGCAGTGAATACGTATTGCGAATCCCCCGGTGGACTGAAGCTTTCTTT
-,TRBJ2-5,TRBV18,-,CASSPRRGGTQYF,TGTGCCAGCTCACCAAGGCGGGGCGGGACCCAGTACTTC
-,TRBJ2-1,TRBV7-3,-,CASSLSPTSSYNEQFF,TGTGCCAGCAGCTTATCCCCGACAAGCTCCTACAATGAGCAGTTCTTC
-,TRBJ2-3,TRBV6-5,TRBD2,CASSYPGGRTQYF,TGTGCCAGCAGTTACCCGGGGGGGCGGACGCAGTATTTT
-,TRBJ1-2,TRBV4-1,TRBD1,CASSQVDRVAGYTF,TGCGCCAGCAGCCAGGTCGACAGGGTCGCTGGCTACACCTTC
-,TRBJ1-5,TRBV7-2,-,CASSLEWDPPQHF,TGTGCCAGCAGCTTAGAATGGGACCCGCCCCAGCATTTT
once,TRBJ2-7,TRBV7-9,-,CASSLPEAYSHMIF,TGTGCCAGCAGCTTACCAGAGGCCTACAGCCACATGATCTTC
-,TRBJ2-4,TRBV28,TRBD2,CASSYGGLAGPKNIQYF,TGTGCCAGCAGTTACGGGGGACTAGCGGGACCCAAAAACATTCAGTACTTC
-,TRBJ2-7,TRBV5-4,-,CASSLGGGQAPYEQYF,TGTGCCAGCAGCTTGGGGGGGGGACAGGCCCCCTACGAGCAGTACTTC
few,TRBJ1-2,TRBV7-6,-,CASSLALSSGYTF,TGTGCCAGCAGCTTAGCGCTGAGCTCCGGCTACACCTTC
-,TRBJ1-6,TRBV2,TRBD1,CASSRTGGFNSPLHF,TGTGCCAGCAGTCGGACAGGGGGCTTTAATTCACCCCTCCACTTT
-,TRBJ2-7,TRBV28,-,CASSLDSSIYEQYF,TGTGCCAGCAGTCTAGACAGCTCGATCTACGAGCAGTACTTC
once,TRBJ1-1,TRBV6-5,-,CASSYQGRYTEAFF,TGTGCCAGCAGTTACCAGGGGAGGTACACTGAAGCTTTCTTT
-,TRBJ2-5,TRBV4-2,-,CASSTQETQYF,TGTGCCAGCAGCACCCAAGAGACCCAGTACTTC
-,TRBJ2-1,TRBV5-1,TRBD2,CASSLAGLAGANEQFF,TGCGCCAGCAGCTTGGCCGGTCTAGCGGGAGCGAATGAGCAGTTCTTC
-,TRBJ2-7,TRBV2,TRBD2,CASKGLAGYEQYF,TGTGCCAGCAAGGGACTAGCGGGGTACGAGCAGTACTTC
-,TRBJ1-5,TRBV7-9,-,CASSSGNLQPQHF,TGTGCCAGCAGCTCAGGGAACCTACAGCCCCAGCATTTT
-,TRBJ2-5,TRBV5-1,-,CASSPTGTQETQYF,TGCGCCAGCAGCCCCACAGGAACCCAAGAGACCCAGTACTTC
-,TRBJ2-7,TRBV10-3,-,CATSTAYYEQYF,TGTGCCACGTCGACAGCATACTACGAGCAGTACTTC
-,TRBJ1-3,TRBV5-1,-,CASSTDSGNTIYF,TGCGCCAGCAGCACAGACTCTGGAAACACCATATATTTT
-,TRBJ1-1,TRBV19,-,CASSDRGGVTEAFF,TGTGCCAGTAGTGACCGGGGGGGGGTCACTGAAGCTTTCTTT
-,TRBJ1-5,TRBV19,TRBD1,CASSGGTGIRNQPQHF,TGTGCCAGTAGCGGGGGGACAGGGATAAGAAATCAGCCCCAGCATTTT
-,TRBJ2-2,TRBV10-2,TRBD1,CASSPDRYTGELFF,TGCGCCAGCAGTCCGGACAGGTACACCGGGGAGCTGTTTTTT
-,TRBJ1-3,TRBV28,-,CASSFGTGLNTIYF,TGTGCCAGCAGTTTTGGGACGGGACTAAACACCATATATTTT
few,TRBJ1-1,TRBV6-6,-,CASRTPLFMNTEAFF,TGTGCCAGCAGAACCCCCCTGTTTATGAACACTGAAGCTTTCTTT
-,TRBJ1-4,TRBV6-5,TRBD1,CASSYSGTGDEKLFF,TGTGCCAGCAGTTACTCCGGGACAGGGGATGAAAAACTGTTTTTT
-,TRBJ1-5,TRBV28,-,CASSSVYSNQPQHF,TGTGCCAGCAGTTCCGTTTATAGCAATCAGCCCCAGCATTTT